This T cell receptor beta chain was captured by sequencing in a study of T cells in Graves' hyperthyroidism and ophthalmopathy. Patients having uncontrolled infection, another autoimmune disease, pregnancy or lactation were not included. Fresh 10 ml peripheral blood yielded PBMCs. The CDR3 is 15 residues long. Germline V lookup: CDR1 SGHNT, CDR2 YYREEE (reference sequence). V was clipped by 5 bases and J by 2 bases; unmatched bases: 8. This clonotype came up a few times. Regions amplified from RNA transcripts were the TCR beta CDR3 regions. TCR CDR3 underwent first-round RT-PCR with the HTBI primer set. Each CDR3 protein gets one entry after TCRdb re-called the multiplex PCR reads with MiXCR. The profile shows about 300,000 distinct CDR3 sequences, less than 20% of them singletons.

The chain carries TRBV5-4 and TRBJ2-3; 7 nucleotides align to TRBD2. Material: blood. The TCR sequence derives from a man aged 45-65 years with Graves' ophthalmopathy. CDR3 residues: CASRSTSVTTDTQYF. The DNA of the CDR3 is TGTGCCAGCAGGTCAACTAGCGTCACCACAGATACGCAGTATTTT.